Shown below are 19 T cell receptor beta chains from a single sample sequenced in a study of OX40 agonist ivuxolimab in advanced cancers. Produced via immunoSEQ multiplex PCR; TCRdb's table is partial and in-frame only. Of 80,000 or so clones detected, 85% appear once; the ten largest clones hold 2% to 3%. The sequencing here drew on CD4+ or CD8+ T cells sorted from blood, taken in a trial of the OX40 agonist ivuxolimab. These receptors all stem from an adult with an advanced solid tumor such as melanoma, head and neck, liver or kidney cancer.

Remarks on this clone: Within the sample, other DNA sequences also encode this same CDR3. The V and J genes are TRBV29-1 and TRBJ1-2; 9 bases are a match to TRBD1. The germline gives CDR1 SQVTM, CDR2 ANQGSEA. The J segment lost 7 bases and the V segment lost 2 bases, leaving 8 bases of the junction unmatched. CDR3 size: 14 residues. Written as DNA, the CDR3 is TGCAGCGTTGAATATAACAGGGGGCCGGGTGGCTACACCTTC. It yields the protein CSVEYNRGPGGYTF.

The CDR3 DNA is TGTGCCAGCAGCCCAGAGACGGCTAACTATGGCTACACCTTC. It codes for CASSPETANYGYTF. V gene TRBV14 combines with J gene TRBJ1-2; D gene unclear. V was clipped by 4 bases and J by 0 bases, with 9 bases between them. The CDR3 covers 14 residues. Germline CDR1 SGHDN, CDR2 FVKESK.

The chain joins TRBV5-1 to TRBJ1-3; no clear D. Per the germline V gene, CDR1 is SGHRS and CDR2 is YFSETQ. V was trimmed by 3 bases and J by 2 bases, leaving 15 bases between them. The CDR3 has 16 residues. Written as DNA, the CDR3 is TGCGCCAGCAGCTACTCTGTGGGGAGTGCTGGAAACACCATATATTTT. Encoded protein: CASSYSVGSAGNTIYF.

In its sample, this clone was seen a few times. The rearrangement uses TRBV27 and TRBJ2-2; D remains ambiguous. The CDR3 is 16 residues long. V was cut by 0 bases and J by 0 bases, with 8 bases left in between. Per the germline V gene, CDR1 is MNHEY and CDR2 is SMNVEV (reference sequence). The CDR3 loop is CASSLSGGSNTGELFF. CDR3 DNA: TGTGCCAGCAGTTTATCAGGCGGATCGAACACCGGGGAGCTGTTTTTT.

The chain links TRBV5-4 to TRBJ1-3; D uncertain. The V and J ends lost 4 bases and 1 base respectively, with 9 bases between them. The CDR3 extends over 14 amino acids. Per germline, CDR1 SGHNT and CDR2 YYREEE (reference sequence). The CDR3 DNA reads as TGTGCCAGCAGCCCGACCAGGTCTGGAAACACCATATATTTT. As protein: CASSPTRSGNTIYF.

The chain couples TRBV6-5 to TRBJ2-2, with D unresolved. The V end lost 0 bases, the J end lost 0 bases, and 8 bases lay between the germline ends. Germline V CDR1 and CDR2: MNHEY, SVGAGI. There are 16 residues in the CDR3. DNA of the CDR3: TGTGCCAGCAGTTACTCGGCCTGGGCGAACACCGGGGAGCTGTTTTTT. Residues: CASSYSAWANTGELFF.

The chain joins TRBV20-1 to TRBJ1-2; TRBD1 aligns across 7 bases. Germline loops: CDR1 DFQATT, CDR2 SNEGSKA (reference sequence). This CDR3 region has 11 residues. CDR3 loop: CSFGTDPGYTF. CDR3 nucleotides: TGCAGCTTCGGGACAGATCCTGGCTACACCTTC.

This clone was seen only once. The rearrangement links TRBV9 to TRBJ2-1, with 13 bases lining up with TRBD2. The junction had 16 bases not matched to a gene; V was cut back by 5 bases and J by 8 bases. The CDR3 is made up of 18 amino acids. Germline-derived CDR1 and CDR2 are SGDLS and YYNGEE. CDR3 loop: CASSFGPGLAGVRDEQFF. CDR3 nucleotide sequence: TGTGCCAGCAGTTTCGGACCAGGACTAGCGGGGGTACGAGATGAGCAGTTCTTC.

The chain has TRBV7-3 and TRBJ2-1, with 11 positions matching TRBD2. CDR1 is SGHTA and CDR2 is FQGTGA in the germline V gene. V shed 5 bases and J 7 bases; nucleotides not matched to a gene: 7. This CDR3 spans 15 amino acids. CDR3 sequence: CASSRTSGGPNEQFF. Written as DNA, the CDR3 is TGTGCCAGCAGCCGCACTAGCGGGGGCCCTAATGAGCAGTTCTTC.

The genes are TRBV6-1 and TRBJ2-5; a weak D match, TRBD1 (5 bases). Germline CDR1 reads MNHNS; CDR2 reads SASEGT. The CDR3 extends over 15 amino acids. Trimming shortened V by 1 base and J by 5 bases, and 14 bases separated the two germline ends. The CDR3 region has the DNA TGTGCCAGCAGTGAAGACGGTCAGGGCAGGGAGACCCAGTACTTC. Its translation is CASSEDGQGRETQYF.

V and J are TRBV10-3 and TRBJ2-5; 12 bases are shared with TRBD2. V gave up 6 bases and J gave up 3 bases; unmatched junction bases: 2. Germline CDR1 reads ENHRY; CDR2 reads SYGVKD. The CDR3 runs to 14 residues. CDR3 DNA: TGTGCCATCAGATCTAGCGGGGGGGAAGAGACCCAGTACTTC. It translates to CAIRSSGGEETQYF.

This rearrangement joins TRBV19 to TRBJ1-3; D is uncertain. Germline CDR1 reads LNHDA; CDR2 reads SQIVND (reference sequence). This CDR3 is built from 14 residues. V gave up 8 bases and J gave up 3 bases, with 14 bases separating them. Here the CDR3 reads CASGLSRVGNTIYF. The CDR3 DNA follows: TGTGCCAGTGGACTCAGCAGAGTTGGAAACACCATATATTTT.

The table lists this clone with a few counts. The rearrangement uses TRBV28 and TRBJ1-4; D not certain. The CDR3 covers 15 residues. The V gene lost 5 bases and the J gene lost 2 bases, with 12 bases spanning the gap. The germline V gene has CDR1 MDHEN and CDR2 SYDVKM. The chain's CDR3 is CASSQIKRTNEKLFF. The CDR3 bases are TGTGCCAGCAGTCAGATAAAACGGACTAATGAAAAACTGTTTTTT.

This chain joins TRBV5-6 and TRBJ2-2, with D unresolved. V lost 3 bases and J lost 6, with 9 bases in between. Germline CDR1 SGHDT, CDR2 YYEEEE. The CDR3 sequence is 13 residues long. CDR3 sequence (DNA): TGTGCCAGCAGCTCGGTCCTCTCCGGGGAGCTGTTTTTT. Translation: CASSSVLSGELFF.

The chain carries TRBV6-5 and TRBJ1-3; D unresolved. The germline V gene has CDR1 MNHEY and CDR2 SVGAGI. CDR3 length: 15 amino acids. V was shortened by 5 bases and J by 4 bases, with 15 bases between the two germline ends. The chain's CDR3 is CASSPSTYPGNTIYF. As DNA, the CDR3 is TGTGCCAGCAGTCCATCGACTTATCCGGGAAACACCATATATTTT.

The rearrangement uses TRBV9 and TRBJ2-5, with a possible D match to TRBD1 (6 bases). The CDR3 consists of 15 residues. V lost 1 base and J lost 2, with 12 bases in between. Germline CDR1 is SGDLS and CDR2 is YYNGEE. The CDR3 nucleotides read TGTGCCAGCAGCGTAACAGGGCTCTTACAAGAGACCCAGTACTTC. This translates into CASSVTGLLQETQYF.

V is TRBV27 and J is TRBJ1-6; 11 bases are a match to TRBD1. This CDR3 is 17 amino acids long. Germline assignment: CDR1 MNHEY and CDR2 SMNVEV (reference sequence). Trimming cost V 4 bases and J 6 bases; bases outside gene matches: 8. CDR3 in DNA: TGTGCCAGCAGTTACAAAATGGGGACAGGGGGTAATTCACCCCTCCACTTT. Translating gives CASSYKMGTGGNSPLHF.

The chain is built from TRBV29-1 and TRBJ2-1, with 7 bases lining up with TRBD2. V lost 7 bases to trimming and J lost 8 bases; unmatched junction nucleotides: 8. The CDR3 has 12 residues. Germline loops: CDR1 SQVTM, CDR2 ANQGSEA. CDR3 bases: TGCAGCGGACTTTTGCGGGGGTATGAGCAGTTCTTC. This codes for CSGLLRGYEQFF.

The chain is built from TRBV13 and TRBJ2-3; 11 nucleotides align to TRBD2. This CDR3 has 16 residues. CDR1 is PRHDT, CDR2 FYEKMQ, per germline (reference sequence). V lost 2 bases and J lost 2; bases outside the gene matches: 3. The CDR3 here is CASSLLTSGDTDTQYF. The CDR3 DNA sequence: TGTGCCAGCAGCTTATTGACTAGCGGGGACACAGATACGCAGTATTTT.